The 9 T cell receptor beta chains below all came from one sample that was sequenced in a study of blood T cell repertoires in COVID-19. Generated by immunoSEQ multiplex PCR, the TCRdb table keeps only in-frame clones and is missing some. The sample has fewer than 110,000 clones, about 90% seen once. Input material: peripheral blood. All receptors derive from a man aged 50 to 60 with acute or convalescent COVID-19.

The chain links TRBV3-1 (or the pseudogene TRBV3-2) to TRBJ1-2, with D possibly being TRBD1 (5 bases). Germline V lookup: CDR1 LGHDT, CDR2 YNNKEL (reference sequence). Trimming removed 0 bases at V and 8 bases at J, with 19 bases between. The CDR3 runs to 16 residues. The CDR3 DNA follows: TGTGCCAGCAGCCAAGAGAGCCCCAGGGTCGCGGGAGGCTACACCTTC. Translation: CASSQESPRVAGGYTF.

This clone showed up just once. The chain uses TRBV25-1 and TRBJ2-5; TRBD2 matches at 12 bases. Per the germline V gene, CDR1 is MGHDK and CDR2 is SYGVNS. V trimming: 6 bases; J trimming: 2 bases; junction bases outside the gene matches: 10. CDR3 size: 17 residues. The CDR3 nucleotides are TGTGCCAGCAGGGTTTATGGACTAGCGGGGACACAAGAGACCCAGTACTTC. Its protein is CASRVYGLAGTQETQYF. Using reference TRBV25-1 and TRBJ2-5 for the parts outside the CDR3, the full variable domain is EADIYQTPRYLVIGTGKKITLECSQTMGHDKMYWYQQDPGMELHLIHYSYGVNSTEKGDLSSESTVSRIRTEHFPLTLESARPSHTSQYLCASRVYGLAGTQETQYFGPGTRLLVL.

The chain has TRBV6-5 and TRBJ1-1; a possible D gene is TRBD1 (5 bases). The CDR3 contains 14 residues. Trimming took 6 bases from V and 3 from J, leaving 14 bases between them. CDR1 and CDR2 (germline): MNHEY, SVGAGI. The CDR3 nucleotides are TGTGCCAGCAGGCAGCAGGGATTGCACACTGAAGCTTTCTTT. It specifies CASRQQGLHTEAFF.

The CDR3 DNA reads TGTGCCAGCAGCCGCGACTATAGCAATCAGCCCCAGCATTTT. It yields the protein CASSRDYSNQPQHF. The rearrangement links TRBV28 to TRBJ1-5; D is uncertain. The V gene's germline CDR1 is MDHEN and CDR2 SYDVKM. Trimming removed 6 bases at V and 0 bases at J, with 9 bases between. This CDR3 is built from 14 residues. The complete variable domain, with remaining parts taken from reference TRBV28 and TRBJ1-5, reads DVKVTQSSRYLVKRTGEKVFLECVQDMDHENMFWYRQDPGLGLRLIYFSYDVKMKEKGDIPEGYSVSREKKERFSLILESASTNQTSMYLCASSRDYSNQPQHFGDGTRLSIL.

V usage is TRBV5-8 and J usage is TRBJ2-1; TRBD1 aligns across 9 bases. Trimming took 4 bases from V and 7 from J; bases not matched to a gene: 9. This CDR3 has 15 residues. Germline values: CDR1 SGHTS, CDR2 YDEGEE. CDR3 sequence reads: CASSHRDRVFNEQFF. The CDR3 nucleotides are TGTGCCAGCAGCCACCGGGACAGGGTTTTTAATGAGCAGTTCTTC. Using reference TRBV5-8 and TRBJ2-1 for the parts outside the CDR3, the full variable domain is EAGVTQSPTHLIKTRGQQATLRCSPISGHTSVYWYQQALGLGLQFLLWYDEGEERNRGNFPPRFSGRQFPNYSSELNVNALELEDSALYLCASSHRDRVFNEQFFGPGTRLTVL.

The V call is TRBV5-4, the J call TRBJ1-1; D is unresolved. CDR1 and CDR2 (germline): SGHNT, YYREEE (reference sequence). The CDR3 sequence is 12 residues long. Trimming cost V 7 bases and J 7 bases, with 14 bases left between them. The CDR3 region is CASEGLGDEAFF. The DNA for the CDR3 is TGTGCCAGCGAGGGCTTGGGCGATGAAGCTTTCTTT.

This chain uses TRBV30 with TRBJ1-1; D possibly corresponds to TRBD1 (5 bases). The CDR3 totals 13 residues. The germline V gene has CDR1 GTSNPN and CDR2 SVGIG (reference sequence). Trimming shortened V by 4 bases and J by 1 base, and 10 bases separated the two germline ends. DNA for the CDR3: TGTGCCTGGAATAGACAGCCGAACACTGAAGCTTTCTTT. Translation gives CAWNRQPNTEAFF.

CDR3: CASNQPGGRFNSPLHF. The CDR3 DNA reads TGTGCCAGTAATCAACCAGGGGGCCGTTTTAATTCACCCCTCCACTTT. The rearrangement uses TRBV19 and TRBJ1-6; 8 nucleotides align to TRBD1. CDR3 length: 16 amino acids. Germline-derived CDR1 and CDR2 are LNHDA and SQIVND (reference sequence). Trimming removed 7 bases from V and 6 bases from J; junction bases left unmatched: 11.

This clone is a singleton in its sample. Here the CDR3 reads CASSLDSRDIYGYTF. In DNA, the CDR3 is TGTGCCAGTAGTCTCGATTCTCGGGACATCTATGGCTACACCTTC. V gene TRBV19 combines with J gene TRBJ1-2; D might be TRBD1 (6 bases). Per germline, CDR1 LNHDA and CDR2 SQIVND (reference sequence). This CDR3 has 15 residues. V shed 5 bases and J shed 4 bases, with 17 bases lying between them. Variable domain in full (rest from reference TRBV19 and TRBJ1-2): DGGITQSPKYLFRKEGQNVTLSCEQNLNHDAMYWYRQDPGQGLRLIYYSQIVNDFQKGDIAEGYSVSREKKESFPLTVTSAQKNPTAFYLCASSLDSRDIYGYTFGSGTRLTVV.